This T cell receptor beta chain was found in a study of shared clonotypes between healthy human individuals. As for the study in general: For every donor, three CD4 naive, three CD4 memory, two CD8 naive and one CD8 memory plates were used. General study points: Naive subsets typically showed greater estimated richness than memory subsets. The naive CD4 repertoires of several donors were compared, and about 5% of clonotypes were shared.

Details on this clone: What it recognizes is unknown.

The CDR3 length is 14 residues. V shed 5 bases and J 4 bases; nucleotides not matched to a gene: 6. CDR1 is MNHEY and CDR2 is SMNVEV in the germline V gene (reference sequence). Positive CCR7 selection of CD45RO-negative cells yielded the naive CD8 cells, and terminally differentiated effector memory CD45RA+ cells were excluded. Deep-level assay runs were performed. Here immunoSEQ multiplex PCR was the method, and the copy in TCRdb shows in-frame clones only, minus some. The table includes 2 million or so clones, about 95% detected once. The source of this sequence is a man between 18 and 35 years old in good health. The sequenced sample was naive CD8+ T cells sorted from blood. The chain employs TRBV27 and TRBJ1-2; 8 nucleotides match TRBD1. Here the CDR3 reads CASSQDRAGYGYTF. As DNA, the CDR3 is TGTGCCAGCAGTCAGGACAGGGCGGGCTATGGCTACACCTTC.